The T cell receptor beta chain described here comes from a study of TIL therapy for anti-PD-1-resistant metastatic lung cancer (dated by TCRdb to about 2021). At the level of the whole study: Among the enrolled patients, the median age was around 54 years (range 38-75), and the median tumor PD-L1 proportion score was less than 6.5%. The cohort was composed predominantly of lung adenocarcinoma, with four EGFR-mutant and two ALK-rearranged tumors included, and half of patients were identified as current or former smokers. Across the cohort, whole-exome sequencing showed a median non-synonymous tumor mutation burden of roughly 1.5 mutations per megabase. T cell receptor beta sequencing of tumor and peripheral blood was used to follow clonotypes across the tumor, the expanded TIL product and serial blood samples. Study-level results and caveats: The study protocol defined all tumor marker inferences as exploratory. Because the cohort was highly selected, with more treatment-naive, never-smoker and oncogene-addicted patients than is typical, generalizability is limited. Clonal turnover during TIL culture was high, and many clones enriched in the product were not detected in the baseline tumor, suggesting clonal contraction instead of faithful expansion. Higher clonality and lower diversity were observed in expanded TIL cultures than in baseline intratumoral T cells (median clonality about 6% vs 30%, p < 0.0001).

The immunoSEQ v3 hsTCRB kit was used to amplify TCR beta CDR3 regions from genomic DNA through bias-controlled multiplex PCR. An Illumina NextSeq 500 was used to sequence the TCR libraries, reaching around 1.8 million read pairs at survey level or about 4.5-6 million at deep level. As for the original processing: V, D and J genes were assigned, non-productive sequences were removed, and clonality was reported by immunoSEQ Analyzer software. Repertoires of infused TIL and blood were compared using productive Simpson clonality and the Morisita overlap index of productive TRB rearrangements. The table was pulled from immuneACCESS by TCRdb, which kept in-frame rearrangements only. Such tables lose some clones; where checked, under half of the loss comes from unresolved V genes, and the rest has no known cause. V, J and clone size are those of that table, while D and trimming were read from the DNA. For this sample there are under 100,000 clones; about two thirds appear just once. The top ten clonotypes cover approximately 11% of the sample.

Reading the label with the study, this specimen's time point is: pre-treatment sample, taken before nivolumab and TIL therapy. Excised metastases, mostly pleural nodules or supraclavicular lymph nodes, were used as baseline tumor samples and were taken from the same resection from which TIL were grown. Tumors were harvested prior to any PD-1/PD-L1 blockade, after which nivolumab was administered to patients, and lymphodepletion, expanded TIL infusion and IL-2 were given to patients who progressed. Between late 2017 and early 2020, a dual-center phase I trial enrolled adults who had stage 4 NSCLC. The samples were obtained from a phase I trial that was single-arm and open-label and tested tumor-infiltrating lymphocyte therapy combined with nivolumab in advanced non-small cell lung cancer. For each resected tumor, portions were snap-frozen in liquid nitrogen and kept at -80 degrees C. Using laser-capture macrodissection, tumor regions of interest were selected on H&E sections, then pulverized into roughly 14 mg aliquots and extracted using Qiagen Allprep kits.

With respect to this clone: Its binding antigen is unknown. No quality values exist for individual bases; no much larger clone is one base distant.

Here the sequenced sample was tumor tissue, taken at baseline. The clonotype originates from a person aged 30 to 80 with non-small cell lung cancer.

The bases are TGCAGTGCTAGCCCTGGGGCAGAGCAGTTCTTC. Translated, this is CSASPGAEQFF. The V gene is TRBV20-1 and the J gene is TRBJ2-1; TRBD1 is a possible D gene, resting on 5 matching bases. V lost 3 bases and J lost 10 bases; the stretch between them is 10 bases long. The CDR3 starts with the cysteine, ends with the phenylalanine, and has 11 residues. The CDR3 DNA has 33 bases and is translated from base 1. Sequences DFQATT (CDR1) and SNEGSKA (CDR2) are obtained from the germline V gene (reference sequence).